These 10 T cell receptor beta chains were all obtained from the same sample, sequenced in a study of blood T cell repertoires in COVID-19. Sequencing used immunoSEQ multiplex PCR; TCRdb keeps in-frame clones, though not all of them. The sample yields tens of thousands of clones, around nine tenths seen once. What was sequenced was peripheral blood. These receptors came from a man older than 75 with active or convalescent COVID-19.

V and J are TRBV7-9 and TRBJ2-4, with unresolved D. The germline V gene has CDR1 SEHNR and CDR2 FQNEAQ (reference sequence). Trimming cost V 1 base and J 0 bases, with 10 bases left between them. This CDR3 is 16 amino acids long. CDR3 DNA sequence: TGTGCCAGCAGCTTAGGAGGCATTCTAGCCAAAAACATTCAGTACTTC. The encoded protein is CASSLGGILAKNIQYF.

This chain connects TRBV4-1 to TRBJ1-4, with 9 nucleotides matching TRBD1. Germline-derived CDR1 and CDR2 are MGHRA and YSYEKL. The length of the CDR3 is 14 residues. V lost 5 bases and J lost 7; bases outside the gene matches: 5. CDR3 in DNA: TGCGCCAGCAGCTCGACAGGGGGGAGTGAAAAACTGTTTTTT. Translation gives CASSSTGGSEKLFF.

The CDR3 loop reads CATSRPQERTMNTEAFF. CDR3 nucleotide sequence: TGTGCCACCAGCAGACCTCAGGAGCGGACCATGAACACTGAAGCTTTCTTT. The chain couples TRBV15 to TRBJ1-1; D is undetermined. The germline V gene encodes CDR1 LNHNV and CDR2 YYDKDF (reference sequence). V was cut by 2 bases and J by 0 bases, with 16 bases left in between. This CDR3 has 17 residues.

This sequence joins TRBV5-1 and TRBJ1-4; 7 nucleotides agree with TRBD1. This CDR3 has 14 amino acids. Germline-derived CDR1 and CDR2 are SGHRS and YFSETQ. The V gene end was trimmed by 3 bases and the J gene end by 3 bases; junction bases not matched to a gene: 2. The CDR3 is CASSSGTANEKLFF. CDR3 bases: TGCGCCAGCAGCTCCGGGACAGCTAATGAAAAACTGTTTTTT.

The chain is built from TRBV7-2 and TRBJ2-3; D gene uncertain. The V and J ends lost 2 bases and 0 bases respectively, with 12 bases between them. CDR3 length equals 16 residues. The germline CDR1 and CDR2 sequences are SGHTA and FQGNSA. The CDR3 loop reads CASSLFSDSSTDTQYF. CDR3 nucleotide sequence: TGTGCCAGCAGCTTATTCTCAGATTCTAGCACAGATACGCAGTATTTT.

The chain recombines TRBV10-3 with TRBJ1-5; no definite D call. This CDR3 contains 14 residues. Deletions cut 2 bases from V and 1 base from J, with 6 bases between. Germline assignment: CDR1 ENHRY and CDR2 SYGVKD. For the CDR3, the DNA is TGTGCCATCAGTGAGCACAGCAGCAATCAGCCCCAGCATTTT. The encoded protein is CAISEHSSNQPQHF.

The chain combines TRBV27 with TRBJ2-3; the match to TRBD2 covers 12 bases. The CDR3 has 15 amino acids. V was pared by 6 bases and J by 5 bases, with 6 bases of the junction left unmatched. CDR1 and CDR2 (germline): MNHEY, SMNVEV (reference sequence). CDR3: CASRSLAGGQDTQYF. CDR3 nucleotides: TGTGCCAGCAGATCTCTAGCGGGAGGGCAAGATACGCAGTATTTT.

The J gene is TRBJ1-2, the V gene TRBV7-2; TRBD1 aligns across 9 bases. The J segment lost 8 bases and the V segment lost 2 bases, leaving 6 bases of the junction unmatched. The germline gives CDR1 SGHTA, CDR2 FQGNSA. This CDR3 is built from 14 residues. Here the CDR3 DNA reads TGTGCCAGCAGCTTACCAACAGGGGGCGGGGGCTACACCTTC. It yields the protein CASSLPTGGGGYTF.

The chain employs TRBV2 and TRBJ2-1; 7 nucleotides line up with TRBD2. Per the germline V gene, CDR1 is SNHLY and CDR2 is FYNNEI. Trimming took 6 bases from V and 4 from J; bases not matched to a gene: 9. This CDR3 is built from 15 residues. The CDR3 region has the DNA TGTGCCAGCAGGTCTAGGCGGGAGAGATACAATGAGCAGTTCTTC. It is translated as CASRSRRERYNEQFF.

The chain links TRBV21-1 to TRBJ1-5; TRBD1 reflects the table's D call only, with no check against the DNA. TRBV21-1 is termed a pseudogene. This CDR3 spans 15 amino acids. The CDR3 spells CASSRQGRGNQPQHF. The CDR3 region has the DNA TGTGCCAGCAGCAGACAGGGGCGAGGCAATCAGCCCCAGCATTTT.